The rows below give T cell receptor beta chains drawn from one sample of a study of blood T cell repertoires in COVID-19. Repertoires were generated with immunoSEQ multiplex PCR, while TCRdb's copy carries only in-frame clones and drops some. The data hold 310,000 or so clones, with about 83% observed a single time. Sequences were obtained from peripheral blood. The receptors stem from a woman aged 45 to 65 with acute or convalescent COVID-19. Both conserved end residues are part of each CDR3. The order of the fields is D gene, J gene, CDR3 length, clone size, V gene, CDR3 protein, CDR3 DNA. A D gene is named only where the DNA matches it firmly. Not all rows give a size; the values are once, few, many and, for expanded clones, a class.

>TRBD2|TRBJ2-5|15|-|TRBV28
CASSLTQREWETQYF
TGTGCCAGCAGTTTGACTCAGCGGGAGTGGGAGACCCAGTACTTC
>-|TRBJ2-2|13|-|TRBV28
CGGSRTNTGELFF
TGTGGTGGTAGCAGAACCAACACCGGGGAGCTGTTTTTT
>TRBD1|TRBJ1-5|15|once|TRBV18
CASSQETGTHQPQHF
TGTGCCAGCTCACAGGAGACAGGGACCCATCAGCCCCAGCATTTT
>-|TRBJ1-2|18|-|TRBV7-2
CASSSTAPLVRGAEGYTF
TGTGCCAGCAGCTCCACGGCCCCATTGGTTCGGGGGGCTGAAGGCTACACCTTC
>TRBD1|TRBJ2-7|14|-|TRBV28
CASRGQGGLSEQYF
TGTGCCAGCAGGGGACAGGGAGGTTTATCCGAGCAGTACTTC
>TRBD2|TRBJ2-2|17|-|TRBV18
CASSPQSSGTGIGELFF
TGTGCCAGCTCACCTCAAAGTAGCGGGACTGGTATCGGGGAGCTGTTTTTT
>-|TRBJ2-3|17|-|TRBV7-9
CASSFLTGGTSSDTQYF
TGTGCCAGCAGCTTCCTTACCGGAGGGACCAGCTCAGATACGCAGTATTTT
>-|TRBJ1-6|16|-|TRBV18
CASSPLIVQGDSPLHF
TGTGCCAGCTCACCACTCATCGTACAGGGAGATTCACCCCTCCACTTT
>-|TRBJ1-1|17|-|TRBV11-3
CASSLGPYAGLNTEAFF
TGTGCCAGCAGCTTAGGACCTTACGCGGGACTAAACACTGAAGCTTTCTTT
>TRBD2|TRBJ2-3|16|-|TRBV28
CASSLWTSASTDTQYF
TGTGCCAGCAGTTTGTGGACTAGCGCGAGCACAGATACGCAGTATTTT
>TRBD1|TRBJ1-2|11|-|TRBV30
CAAGTGVGYTF
TGTGCCGCCGGGACAGGGGTTGGCTACACCTTC
>-|TRBJ1-1|14|-|TRBV9
CASSVELWEGEAFF
TGTGCCAGCAGCGTAGAGTTGTGGGAGGGTGAAGCTTTCTTT
>-|TRBJ2-7|15|few|TRBV4-2
CASSQVATREYEQYF
TGTGCCAGCAGCCAAGTCGCGACACGGGAGTACGAGCAGTACTTC
>TRBD2|TRBJ2-3|15|-|TRBV7-9
CASSLTAGSTDTQYF
TGTGCCAGCAGCTTAACAGCGGGAAGCACAGATACGCAGTATTTT
>TRBD1|TRBJ2-7|17|-|TRBV27
CASSLSPGGTGIREQYF
TGTGCCAGCAGTTTGTCCCCCGGTGGGACAGGGATTCGGGAGCAGTACTTC
>-|TRBJ2-4|12|-|TRBV29-1
CSVRKGSDIQYF
TGCAGCGTTAGAAAGGGGTCTGACATTCAGTACTTC
>-|TRBJ1-1|12|-|TRBV6-6
CASTSRGGQAFF
TGTGCCAGCACCTCTCGTGGAGGTCAAGCTTTCTTT
>-|TRBJ1-4|13|-|TRBV28
CASFRTVGEKLFF
TGTGCCAGCTTTAGGACAGTTGGCGAAAAACTGTTTTTT
>-|TRBJ2-3|14|-|TRBV7-9
CAGSVGGAKDTQYF
TGTGCCGGAAGCGTGGGGGGAGCGAAAGATACGCAGTATTTT
>-|TRBJ2-1|12|-|TRBV2
CASSTGRNEQFF
TGTGCCAGCAGCACCGGTAGAAATGAGCAGTTCTTC
>TRBD2|TRBJ2-7|14|-|TRBV4-1
CASSLQRTSDEQYF
TGCGCCAGCAGCCTCCAAAGGACTAGCGACGAGCAGTACTTC
>TRBD1|TRBJ1-5|13|-|TRBV5-5
CASSSQGDQPQHF
TGTGCCAGCAGCTCGCAGGGGGATCAGCCCCAGCATTTT
>-|TRBJ1-3|16|-|TRBV5-1
CASSLTGVASGNTIYF
TGCGCCAGCAGCTTAACCGGGGTAGCCTCTGGAAACACCATATATTTT
>-|TRBJ2-6|13|few|TRBV25-1
CASRHTGANVLTF
TGTGCCAGCCGTCACACAGGGGCCAACGTCCTGACTTTC
>TRBD2|TRBJ2-3|17|-|TRBV9
CASSSSGLAGGRDTQYF
TGTGCCAGCAGCTCCTCGGGACTAGCGGGAGGGCGGGATACGCAGTATTTT
>-|TRBJ1-2|14|-|TRBV5-5
CASTRGQGHYGYTF
TGTGCCAGCACCCGTGGGCAGGGGCACTATGGCTACACCTTC
>-|TRBJ2-3|15|-|TRBV27
CASSLSRFATDTQYF
TGTGCCAGCAGTCTATCCCGGTTCGCCACAGATACGCAGTATTTT
>-|TRBJ2-1|16|-|TRBV7-7
CASSLQPDPGFDEQFF
TGTGCTAGCAGCCTTCAACCGGACCCAGGGTTCGATGAGCAGTTCTTC
>TRBD1|TRBJ2-6|16|-|TRBV5-1
CASSPETGTGANVLTF
TGCGCCAGCAGCCCCGAGACAGGGACTGGGGCCAACGTCCTGACTTTC
>-|TRBJ2-2|16|-|TRBV24-1
CATSDFDHGGTGELFF
TGTGCCACCAGTGATTTTGATCACGGGGGCACCGGGGAGCTGTTTTTT
>-|TRBJ1-4|15|once|TRBV6-5
CASSGDSTTNEKLFF
TGTGCCAGCAGCGGAGACAGCACAACTAATGAAAAACTGTTTTTT
>TRBD2|TRBJ2-1|14|-|TRBV7-9
CASSLGGTSGTQFF
TGTGCCAGCAGCTTAGGGGGGACTAGCGGAACACAGTTCTTC
>-|TRBJ2-6|16|once|TRBV24-1
CATSDWGQGGANVLTF
TGTGCCACCAGTGATTGGGGACAAGGTGGGGCCAACGTCCTGACTTTC
>TRBD2|TRBJ2-1|14|once|TRBV3-1/TRBV3-2
CASSLGGSGNEQFF
TGTGCCAGCAGCCTAGGCGGGAGCGGCAATGAGCAGTTCTTC
>TRBD2|TRBJ2-5|14|once|TRBV19
CASSISGTRETQYF
TGTGCCAGTAGTATTAGCGGGACGAGAGAGACCCAGTACTTC
>TRBD2|TRBJ2-7|18|-|TRBV27
CASRRTSGRPYYHYEQYF
TGTGCCAGCAGGCGGACTAGCGGGAGACCATATTACCATTACGAGCAGTACTTC
>TRBD1|TRBJ1-1|15|-|TRBV5-5
CASSLGGTGNTEAFF
TGTGCCAGCAGCTTGGGGGGGACAGGTAACACTGAAGCTTTCTTT
>-|TRBJ2-7|16|few|TRBV28
CASSFLSRGSSYEQYF
TGTGCCAGCAGTTTCCTGTCACGGGGGAGCTCCTACGAGCAGTACTTC
>-|TRBJ1-2|13|-|TRBV15
CATSRDLEGAYTF
TGTGCCACCAGCAGAGACCTTGAAGGGGCCTACACCTTC
>-|TRBJ2-3|15|once|TRBV7-2
CASSPTGKGTDTQYF
TGTGCCAGCAGCCCCACAGGGAAAGGAACAGATACGCAGTATTTT
>TRBD1|TRBJ2-7|15|-|TRBV7-2
CASSLRTGPSYEQYF
TGTGCCAGCAGCCTTCGGACAGGCCCATCCTACGAGCAGTACTTC
>-|TRBJ1-4|16|-|TRBV4-1
CASSQRTASQQEKLFF
TGCGCCAGCAGCCAGAGGACAGCCTCCCAACAGGAAAAACTGTTTTTT
>-|TRBJ1-3|15|-|TRBV27
CASSLRSAGWNTIYF
TGTGCCAGCAGTTTAAGGTCAGCGGGGTGGAACACCATATATTTT
>TRBD1|TRBJ2-3|14|once|TRBV28
CASSPPQGADTQYF
TGTGCCAGCAGTCCACCCCAGGGGGCAGATACGCAGTATTTT
>-|TRBJ2-7|14|-|TRBV4-1
CASSQGGTTYEQYF
TGCGCCAGCAGCCAGGGCGGGACCACCTACGAGCAGTACTTC
>-|TRBJ2-2|14|-|TRBV27
CASRQGLLTGELFF
TGTGCCAGCAGGCAGGGACTTCTCACCGGGGAGCTGTTTTTT
>-|TRBJ2-5|16|-|TRBV5-1
CASSFGAGDTQETQYF
TGCGCCAGCAGCTTCGGGGCAGGGGACACCCAAGAGACCCAGTACTTC
>-|TRBJ2-7|13|-|TRBV7-9
CASSFESSYEQYF
TGTGCCAGCAGCTTCGAGAGCTCCTACGAGCAGTACTTC
>-|TRBJ1-1|16|-|TRBV5-4
CASSLDYRGGVTEAFF
TGTGCCAGCAGCTTGGATTATCGGGGAGGGGTCACTGAAGCTTTCTTT